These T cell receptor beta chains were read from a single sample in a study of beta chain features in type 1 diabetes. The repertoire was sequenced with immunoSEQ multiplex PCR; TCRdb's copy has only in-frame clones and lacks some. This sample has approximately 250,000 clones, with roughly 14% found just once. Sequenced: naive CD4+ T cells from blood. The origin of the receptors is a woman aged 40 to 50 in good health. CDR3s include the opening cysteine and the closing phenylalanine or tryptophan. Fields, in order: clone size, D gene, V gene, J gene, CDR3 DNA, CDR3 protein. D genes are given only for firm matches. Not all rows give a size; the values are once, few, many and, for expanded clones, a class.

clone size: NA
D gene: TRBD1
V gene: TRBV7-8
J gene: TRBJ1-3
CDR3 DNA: TGTGCCAGCAGCGGGACAGGGGCCGGAAACACCATATATTTT
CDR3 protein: CASSGTGAGNTIYF

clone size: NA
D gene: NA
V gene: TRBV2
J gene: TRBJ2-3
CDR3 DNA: TGTGCCAGCACGAGCGGCGGTGGAGGTACAGATACGCAGTATTTT
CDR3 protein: CASTSGGGGTDTQYF

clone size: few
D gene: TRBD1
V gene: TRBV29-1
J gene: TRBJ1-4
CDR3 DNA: TGCAGCGGCGGGACAGTAGATGAAAAACTGTTTTTT
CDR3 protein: CSGGTVDEKLFF

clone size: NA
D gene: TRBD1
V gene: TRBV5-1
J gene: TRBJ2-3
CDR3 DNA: TGCGCCAGCAGCTATGGGGGAAGGGGGCCCTCCACAGATACGCAGTATTTT
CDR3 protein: CASSYGGRGPSTDTQYF

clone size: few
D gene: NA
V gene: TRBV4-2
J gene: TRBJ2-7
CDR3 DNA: TGTGCCAGCAGCCAACCGGGGATTCCAGGGGGGCATTACGAGCAGTACTTC
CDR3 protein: CASSQPGIPGGHYEQYF

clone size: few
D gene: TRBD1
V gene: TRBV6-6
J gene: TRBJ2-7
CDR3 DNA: TGTGCCAGCCGAAGACAGGGGGCTCACGAGCAGTACTTC
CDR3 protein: CASRRQGAHEQYF

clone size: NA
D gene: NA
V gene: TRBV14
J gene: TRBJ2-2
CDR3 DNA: TGTGCCAGCAGCCACAATAGCCCATTCGGAGTTAGGACCGGGGAGCTGTTTTTT
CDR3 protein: CASSHNSPFGVRTGELFF

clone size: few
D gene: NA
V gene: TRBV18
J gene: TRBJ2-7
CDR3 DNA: TGTGCCAGCTCACCAACAGTCTACGAGCAGTACTTC
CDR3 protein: CASSPTVYEQYF

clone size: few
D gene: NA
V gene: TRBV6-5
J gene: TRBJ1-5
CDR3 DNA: TGTGCCAGCAGTTACTCCCCGACAGGTGGGGGTCAGCCCCAGCATTTT
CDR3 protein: CASSYSPTGGGQPQHF

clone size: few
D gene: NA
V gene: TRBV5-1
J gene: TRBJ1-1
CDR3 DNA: TGCGCCAGCAGCTTGGGGGCCCTCGGGGGGACGGACACTGAAGCTTTCTTT
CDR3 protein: CASSLGALGGTDTEAFF

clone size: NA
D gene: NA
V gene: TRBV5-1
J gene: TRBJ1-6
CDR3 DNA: TGCGCCAGCCGATCCGGACAGAACTATAATTCACCCCTCCACTTT
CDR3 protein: CASRSGQNYNSPLHF

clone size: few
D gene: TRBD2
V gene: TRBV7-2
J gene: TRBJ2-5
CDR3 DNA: TGTGCCAGCAGCGCCACTAGCGGCCAAGAGACCCAGTACTTC
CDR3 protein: CASSATSGQETQYF

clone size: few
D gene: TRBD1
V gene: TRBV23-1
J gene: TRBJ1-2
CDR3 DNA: TGCGCCAGCAGTCTAGGGAGGGGCAGGGGGCGTTTTGATGGCTACACCTTC
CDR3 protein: CASSLGRGRGRFDGYTF

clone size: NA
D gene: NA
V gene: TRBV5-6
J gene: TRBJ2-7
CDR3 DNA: TGTGCCAGCAGTGCTGGTCCCGGGACACATTACGAGCAGTACTTC
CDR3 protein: CASSAGPGTHYEQYF

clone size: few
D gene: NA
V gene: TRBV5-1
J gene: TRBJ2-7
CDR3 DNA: TGCGCCAGCAGCTGGGATTCTGGCAGGGCCTTCGAGCAGTACTTC
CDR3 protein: CASSWDSGRAFEQYF

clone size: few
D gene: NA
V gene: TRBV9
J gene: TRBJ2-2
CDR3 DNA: TGTGCCAGCAGCGTAGACCCAGGGGGGACCGGGGAGCTGTTTTTT
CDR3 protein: CASSVDPGGTGELFF

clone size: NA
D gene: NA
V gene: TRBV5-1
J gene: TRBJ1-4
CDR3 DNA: TGCGCCAGCAGCTGGCAGGGTCTTCGAGAAAAACTGTTTTTT
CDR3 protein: CASSWQGLREKLFF

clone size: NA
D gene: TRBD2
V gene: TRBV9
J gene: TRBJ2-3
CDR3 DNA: TGTGCCAGCAGCGTAGGAGCTTCGGCGGGGGGGCTAGCTACGCAGTATTTT
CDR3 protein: CASSVGASAGGLATQYF

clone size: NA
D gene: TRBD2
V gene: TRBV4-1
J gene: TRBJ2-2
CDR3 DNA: TGCGCCAGCAGCCTGACGGGCGGACTAGCGGTCTTGAACACCGGGGAGCTGTTTTTT
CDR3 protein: CASSLTGGLAVLNTGELFF

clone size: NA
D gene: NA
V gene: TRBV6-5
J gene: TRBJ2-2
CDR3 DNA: TGTGCCAGCAGGCGGGACTCCTGGGGGGAGCTGTTTTTT
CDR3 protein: CASRRDSWGELFF

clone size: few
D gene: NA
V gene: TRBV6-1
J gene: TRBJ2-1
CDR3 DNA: TGTGCCAGCAGATTATATGAGAGCTCCTACAATGAGCAGTTCTTC
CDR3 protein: CASRLYESSYNEQFF

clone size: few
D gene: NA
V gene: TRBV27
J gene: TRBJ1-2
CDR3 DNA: TGTGCCAGCAGTCCCAGTTTCCAGGAATATGGCTACACCTTC
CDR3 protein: CASSPSFQEYGYTF

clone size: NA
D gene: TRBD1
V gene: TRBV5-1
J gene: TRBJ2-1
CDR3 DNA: TGCGCCAGCAGCTTGCCAGGGGGTTACAATGAGCAGTTCTTC
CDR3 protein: CASSLPGGYNEQFF

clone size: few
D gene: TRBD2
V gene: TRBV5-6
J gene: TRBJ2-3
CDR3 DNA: TGTGCCAGCAGCTTGGATCCGAGCGGGGCGAACCTGCAGTATTTT
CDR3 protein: CASSLDPSGANLQYF

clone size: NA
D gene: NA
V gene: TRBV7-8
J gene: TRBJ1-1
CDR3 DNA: TGTGCCAGCAGCTTAGTAGTGAACACTGAAGCTTTCTTT
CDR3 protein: CASSLVVNTEAFF

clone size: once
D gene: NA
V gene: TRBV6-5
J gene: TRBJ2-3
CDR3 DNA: TGTGCCAGCAGCCGCACGGGAATCACAGATACGCAGTATTTT
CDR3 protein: CASSRTGITDTQYF

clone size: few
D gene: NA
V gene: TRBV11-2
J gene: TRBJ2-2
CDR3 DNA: TGTGCCAGCAGCTTAGCTTCCAGAAACACCGGGGAGCTGTTTTTT
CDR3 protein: CASSLASRNTGELFF

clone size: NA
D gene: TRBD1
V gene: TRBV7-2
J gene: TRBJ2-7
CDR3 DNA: TGTGCCAGCAGCGGGTGGACAGGGGGCGAGCAGTACTTC
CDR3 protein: CASSGWTGGEQYF

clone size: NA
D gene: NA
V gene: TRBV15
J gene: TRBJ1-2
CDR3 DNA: TGTGCCACCAGCAGAGGGGGAGTCCCCCCTTATGGCTACACCTTC
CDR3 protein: CATSRGGVPPYGYTF

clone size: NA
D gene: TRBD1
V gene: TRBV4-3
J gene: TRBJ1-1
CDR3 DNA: TGCGCCAGCAGCCGAGCAGGGGGTTACACTGAAGCTTTCTTT
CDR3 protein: CASSRAGGYTEAFF

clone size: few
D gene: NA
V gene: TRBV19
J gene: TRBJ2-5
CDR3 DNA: TGTGCCAGTAGTATGGAGGCGTGGGGCCAAGAGACCCAGTACTTC
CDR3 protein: CASSMEAWGQETQYF

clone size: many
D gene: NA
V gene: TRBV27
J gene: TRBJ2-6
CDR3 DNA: TGTGCCAGCAGTTTCGGCAGGGTCGCCAACGTCCTGACTTTC
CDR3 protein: CASSFGRVANVLTF

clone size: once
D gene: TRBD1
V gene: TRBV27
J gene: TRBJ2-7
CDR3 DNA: TGTGCCAGCAGTTTATCGCGGACAGGCGAGCAGTACTTC
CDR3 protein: CASSLSRTGEQYF

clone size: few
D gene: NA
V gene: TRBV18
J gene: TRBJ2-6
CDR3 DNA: TGTGCCAGCTCACCTTCTTTGACAGGGGCCAACGTCCTGACTTTC
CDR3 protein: CASSPSLTGANVLTF

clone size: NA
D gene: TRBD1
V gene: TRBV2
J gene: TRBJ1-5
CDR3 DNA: TGTGCCAGTGCGTTGGGACAGGGGTTTCGGAGCAATCAGCCCCAGCATTTT
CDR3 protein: CASALGQGFRSNQPQHF

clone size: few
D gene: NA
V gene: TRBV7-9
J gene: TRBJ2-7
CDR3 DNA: TGTGCCAGCACGCGGTGGACTCTGGGCCATGCCTACGAGCAGTACTTC
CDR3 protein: CASTRWTLGHAYEQYF

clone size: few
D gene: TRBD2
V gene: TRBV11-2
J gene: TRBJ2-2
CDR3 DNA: TGTGCCAGCAGCTTAGTAGTGCGGCGGGGGGGCAACACCGGGGAGCTGTTTTTT
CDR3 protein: CASSLVVRRGGNTGELFF

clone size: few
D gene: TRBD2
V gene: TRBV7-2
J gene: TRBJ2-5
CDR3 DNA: TGTGCCAGCAGCCGCGGGGGGGAAGAGACCCAGTACTTC
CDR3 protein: CASSRGGEETQYF

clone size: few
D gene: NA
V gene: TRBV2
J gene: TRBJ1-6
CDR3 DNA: TGTGCCAGCGGTCGGGAGATGGCTTCACCCCTCCACTTT
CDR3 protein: CASGREMASPLHF

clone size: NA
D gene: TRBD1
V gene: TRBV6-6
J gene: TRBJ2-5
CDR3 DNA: TGTGCCAGCAGCCCGGGACAGGGGCATTCAACCCAGTACTTC
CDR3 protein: CASSPGQGHSTQYF

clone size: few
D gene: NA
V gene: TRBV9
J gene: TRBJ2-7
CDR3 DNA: TGTGCCAGCAGCGTAGCTGGATCAGGCAGGGAAAAGCAGTACTTC
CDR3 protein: CASSVAGSGREKQYF

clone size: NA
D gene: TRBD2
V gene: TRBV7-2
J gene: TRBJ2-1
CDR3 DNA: TGTGCCAGCAAGCGGGACTCTGCATGGGATGAGCAGTTCTTC
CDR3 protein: CASKRDSAWDEQFF

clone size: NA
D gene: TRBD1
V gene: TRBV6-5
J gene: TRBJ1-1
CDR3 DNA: TGTGCCAGCACTTTCCTCCGGGACAGTGAAGCTTTCTTT
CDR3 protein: CASTFLRDSEAFF

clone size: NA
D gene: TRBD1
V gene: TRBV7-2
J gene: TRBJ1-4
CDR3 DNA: TGTGCCAGCAGCTTAAGACAGGGACTAGGGGTAACTAATGAAAAACTGTTTTTT
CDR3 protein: CASSLRQGLGVTNEKLFF

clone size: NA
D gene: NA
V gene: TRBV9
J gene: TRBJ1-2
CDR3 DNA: TGTGCCAGCAGCGAGGGAGGGAGGACAGTTAACTATGGCTACACCTTC
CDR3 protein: CASSEGGRTVNYGYTF

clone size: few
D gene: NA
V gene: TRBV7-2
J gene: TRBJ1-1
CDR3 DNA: TGTGCCAGCAGCTACTGGACAGTGCGAACAACTGAAGCTTTCTTT
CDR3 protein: CASSYWTVRTTEAFF

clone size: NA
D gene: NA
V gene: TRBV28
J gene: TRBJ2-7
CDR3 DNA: TGTGCCAGCAGTCCTTCAGACACCCGACATTGGCAGTACTTC
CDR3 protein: CASSPSDTRHWQYF